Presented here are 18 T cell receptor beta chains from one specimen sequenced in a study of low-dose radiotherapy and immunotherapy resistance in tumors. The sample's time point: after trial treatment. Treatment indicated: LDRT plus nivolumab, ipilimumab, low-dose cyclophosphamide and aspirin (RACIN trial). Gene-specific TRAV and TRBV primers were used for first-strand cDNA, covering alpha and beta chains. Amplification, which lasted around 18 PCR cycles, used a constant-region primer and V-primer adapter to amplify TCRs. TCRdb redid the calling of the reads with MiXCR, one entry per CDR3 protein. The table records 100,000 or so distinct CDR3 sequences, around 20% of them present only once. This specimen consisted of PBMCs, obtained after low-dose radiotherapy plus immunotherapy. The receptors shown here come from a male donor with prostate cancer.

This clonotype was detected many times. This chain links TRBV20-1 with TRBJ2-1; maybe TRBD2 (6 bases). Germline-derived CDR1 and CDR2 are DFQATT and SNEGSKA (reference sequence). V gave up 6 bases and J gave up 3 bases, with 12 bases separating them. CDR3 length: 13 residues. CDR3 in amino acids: CSADGTGYNEQFF. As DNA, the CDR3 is TGCAGTGCAGACGGGACTGGCTACAATGAGCAGTTCTTC.

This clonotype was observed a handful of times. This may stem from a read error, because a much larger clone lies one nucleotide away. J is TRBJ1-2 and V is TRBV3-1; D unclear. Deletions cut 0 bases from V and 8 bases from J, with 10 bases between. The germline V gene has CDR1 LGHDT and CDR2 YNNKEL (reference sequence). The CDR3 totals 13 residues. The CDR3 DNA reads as TGTGCCAGCAGCCAAGACGTTGTGGGGGGCTACACCTTC. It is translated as CASSQDVVGGYTF.

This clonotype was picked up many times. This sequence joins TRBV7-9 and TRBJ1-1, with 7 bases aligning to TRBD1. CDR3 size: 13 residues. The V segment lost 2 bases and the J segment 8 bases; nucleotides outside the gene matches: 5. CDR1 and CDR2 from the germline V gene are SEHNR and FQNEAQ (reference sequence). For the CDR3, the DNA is TGTGCCAGCAGCTTATTGGACAGGAAGGAAGCTTTCTTT. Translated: CASSLLDRKEAFF.

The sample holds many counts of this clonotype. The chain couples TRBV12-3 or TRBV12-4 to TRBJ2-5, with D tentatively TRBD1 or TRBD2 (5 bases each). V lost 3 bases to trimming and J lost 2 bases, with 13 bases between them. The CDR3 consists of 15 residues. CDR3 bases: TGTGCCAGCAGTTTCGGGGTTAGGGGTCAAGAGACCCAGTACTTC. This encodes CASSFGVRGQETQYF.

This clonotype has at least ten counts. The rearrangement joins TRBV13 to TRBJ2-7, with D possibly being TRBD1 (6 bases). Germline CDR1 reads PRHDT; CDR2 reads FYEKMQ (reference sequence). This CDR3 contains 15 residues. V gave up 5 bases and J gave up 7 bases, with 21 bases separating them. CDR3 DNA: TGTGCCAGCAGCCCTAACCGGGACAATAAAGATGAGCAGTACTTC. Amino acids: CASSPNRDNKDEQYF.

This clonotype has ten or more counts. CDR3 sequence reads: CASSHIRSYEQYF. The CDR3 DNA sequence: TGTGCCAGCAGCCATATAAGGTCCTACGAGCAGTACTTC. The rearrangement joins TRBV3-1 to TRBJ2-7, with unresolved D. The V end was cut by 3 bases, the J end by 1 base, with 7 bases between. There are 13 residues in the CDR3. CDR1 and CDR2 (germline): LGHDT, YNNKEL (reference sequence).

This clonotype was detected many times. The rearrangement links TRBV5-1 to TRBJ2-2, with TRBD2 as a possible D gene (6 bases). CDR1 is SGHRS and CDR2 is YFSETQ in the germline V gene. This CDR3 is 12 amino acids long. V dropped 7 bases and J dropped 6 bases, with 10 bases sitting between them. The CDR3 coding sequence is TGCGCCAGCGCCACGGGGGCCGGGGAGCTGTTTTTT. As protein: CASATGAGELFF.

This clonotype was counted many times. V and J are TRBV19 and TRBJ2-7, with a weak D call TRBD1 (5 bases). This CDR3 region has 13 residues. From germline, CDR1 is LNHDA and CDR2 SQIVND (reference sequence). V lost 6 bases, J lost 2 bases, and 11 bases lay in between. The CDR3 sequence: CASSPTATYEQYF. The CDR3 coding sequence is TGTGCCAGTAGCCCGACAGCTACCTACGAGCAGTACTTC.

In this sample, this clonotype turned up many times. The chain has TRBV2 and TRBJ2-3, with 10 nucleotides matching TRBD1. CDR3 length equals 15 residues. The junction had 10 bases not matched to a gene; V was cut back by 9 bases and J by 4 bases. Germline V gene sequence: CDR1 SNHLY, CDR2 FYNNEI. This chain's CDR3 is CARGQGREVSDTQYF. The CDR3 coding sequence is TGTGCCAGGGGACAGGGGCGCGAGGTCTCAGATACGCAGTATTTT. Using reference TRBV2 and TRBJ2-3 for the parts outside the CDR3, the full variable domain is EPEVTQTPSHQVTQMGQEVILRCVPISNHLYFYWYRQILGQKVEFLVSFYNNEISEKSEIFDDQFSVERPDGSNFTLKIRSTKLEDSAMYFCARGQGREVSDTQYFGPGTRLTVL.

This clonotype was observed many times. CDR3 sequence reads: CASSIRAASYEQYF. In DNA, the CDR3 is TGTGCCAGTAGTATCAGGGCAGCGTCCTACGAGCAGTACTTC. The chain links TRBV19 to TRBJ2-7, with a tentative D call TRBD1 (5 bases). Trimming pared 3 bases from V and 1 base from J, leaving 10 bases between. This CDR3 contains 14 residues. Germline assignment: CDR1 LNHDA and CDR2 SQIVND (reference sequence).

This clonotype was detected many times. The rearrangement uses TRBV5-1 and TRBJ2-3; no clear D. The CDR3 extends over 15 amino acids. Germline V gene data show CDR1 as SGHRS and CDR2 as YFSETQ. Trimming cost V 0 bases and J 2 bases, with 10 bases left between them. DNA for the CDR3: TGCGCCAGCAGCTTGGTGGGTGAATCCACAGATACGCAGTATTTT. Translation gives CASSLVGESTDTQYF.

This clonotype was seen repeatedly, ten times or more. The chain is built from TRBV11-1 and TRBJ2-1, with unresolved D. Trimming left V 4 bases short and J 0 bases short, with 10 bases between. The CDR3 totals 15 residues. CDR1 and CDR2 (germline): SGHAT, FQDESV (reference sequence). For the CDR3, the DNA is TGTGCCAGCAGCTCCCTCCTCCTCTCCTACAATGAGCAGTTCTTC. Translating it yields CASSSLLLSYNEQFF.

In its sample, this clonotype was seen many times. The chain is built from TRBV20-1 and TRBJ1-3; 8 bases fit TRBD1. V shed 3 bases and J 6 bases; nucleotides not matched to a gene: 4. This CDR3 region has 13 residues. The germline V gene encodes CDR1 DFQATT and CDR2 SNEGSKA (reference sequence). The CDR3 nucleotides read TGCAGTGCTAGCTGGCAGGGGGCAAACACCATATATTTT. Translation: CSASWQGANTIYF.

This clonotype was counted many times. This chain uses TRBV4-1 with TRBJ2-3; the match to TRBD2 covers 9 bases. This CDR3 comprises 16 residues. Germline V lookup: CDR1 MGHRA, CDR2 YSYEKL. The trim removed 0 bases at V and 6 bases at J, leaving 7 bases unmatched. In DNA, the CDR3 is TGCGCCAGCAGCCAAGAGCGCGGGGGGGCCGTCGATACGCAGTATTTT. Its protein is CASSQERGGAVDTQYF.

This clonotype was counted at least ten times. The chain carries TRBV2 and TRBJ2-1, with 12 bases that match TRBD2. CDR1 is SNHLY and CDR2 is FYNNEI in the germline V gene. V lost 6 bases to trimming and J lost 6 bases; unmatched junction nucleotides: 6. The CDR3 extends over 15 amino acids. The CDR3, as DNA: TGTGCCAGCAGCAAGACTAGCGGGGGCCCCAATGAGCAGTTCTTC. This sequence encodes CASSKTSGGPNEQFF.

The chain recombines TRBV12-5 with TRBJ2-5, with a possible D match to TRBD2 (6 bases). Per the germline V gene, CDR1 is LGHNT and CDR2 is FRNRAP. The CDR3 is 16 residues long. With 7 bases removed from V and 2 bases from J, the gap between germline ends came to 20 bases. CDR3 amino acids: CASAWGGRQVQETQYF. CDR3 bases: TGTGCTAGTGCCTGGGGAGGCAGACAAGTTCAAGAGACCCAGTACTTC. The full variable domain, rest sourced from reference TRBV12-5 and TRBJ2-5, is DARVTQTPRHKVTEMGQEVTMRCQPILGHNTVFWYRQTMMQGLELLAYFRNRAPLDDSGMPKDRFSAEMPDATLATLKIQPSEPRDSAVYFCASAWGGRQVQETQYFGPGTRLLVL.

This chain's CDR3 is CASSFDDYGYTF. For the CDR3, the DNA is TGTGCCAGCAGTTTTGACGACTATGGCTACACCTTC. This rearrangement joins TRBV28 to TRBJ1-2, with no clear D. Germline values: CDR1 MDHEN, CDR2 SYDVKM. This CDR3 region has 12 residues. V gave up 3 bases and J gave up 3 bases, with 5 bases separating them.

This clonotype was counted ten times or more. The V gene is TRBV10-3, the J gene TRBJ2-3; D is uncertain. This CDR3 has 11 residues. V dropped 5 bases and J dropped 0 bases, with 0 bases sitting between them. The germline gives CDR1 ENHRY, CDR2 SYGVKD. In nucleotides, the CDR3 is TGTGCCATCAGTAGCACAGATACGCAGTATTTT. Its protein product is CAISSTDTQYF.